A selection of T cell receptor beta chains follows, all from one sample in a study of T cell clonotyping in hematopoietic cell transplantation. This table comes from immunoSEQ multiplex PCR, and its TCRdb copy is limited to in-frame clones, with some not included. The table shows around 10,000 clones, with about four fifths occurring only once. The input for sequencing was PBMCs, taken at the time of graft-versus-host disease after allogeneic stem cell transplant. All receptors come from a male patient between 55 and 70 years old who had an allogeneic stem cell transplant from an unrelated donor, so the T cells may come from the graft donor. Some clones in this sample may be carry-over from other donors' samples. Each CDR3 is given with its conserved first and last residue. Each record gives: D gene, clone size, V gene, J gene, CDR3 protein, CDR3 DNA. A D gene is named only where the DNA matches it firmly. Some rows have no size entry. The others give once, few or many, or a class for an expanded clone.

TRBD1,-,TRBV7-8,TRBJ1-5,CASSPGQGWNQPQHF,TGTGCCAGCAGCCCGGGACAGGGGTGGAATCAGCCCCAGCATTTT
TRBD1,-,TRBV29-1,TRBJ2-5,CSVRQGQEKETQYF,TGCAGCGTCAGACAGGGGCAGGAGAAAGAGACCCAGTACTTC
-,-,TRBV29-1,TRBJ2-3,CSVVEAGLDTQYF,TGCAGCGTTGTAGAGGCAGGGCTGGATACGCAGTATTTT
-,-,TRBV6-5,TRBJ1-2,CASSPGGGGGYTF,TGTGCCAGCAGTCCCGGTGGGGGAGGGGGCTACACCTTC
-,-,TRBV6-5,TRBJ2-5,CASSYSFQGPSTQYF,TGTGCCAGCAGTTACTCCTTCCAGGGGCCGTCGACCCAGTACTTC
TRBD1,-,TRBV4-3,TRBJ1-1,CASSQGRDRGGFF,TGCGCCAGCAGCCAAGGGCGGGACAGGGGAGGTTTCTTT
-,-,TRBV7-9,TRBJ1-6,CASSLVGLNSPLHF,TGTGCCAGCAGCTTAGTAGGCCTGAATTCACCCCTCCACTTT
-,once,TRBV7-8,TRBJ1-1,CASSLAQGLNTEAFF,TGTGCCAGCAGCTTAGCGCAGGGCCTGAACACTGAAGCTTTCTTT
TRBD1,-,TRBV2,TRBJ1-1,CASSVADRVTSEAFF,TGTGCCAGCAGTGTCGCGGACAGGGTTACCTCTGAAGCTTTCTTT
-,-,TRBV13,TRBJ2-7,CASSLVGEQYF,TGTGCCAGCAGCTTAGTTGGGGAGCAGTACTTC
-,-,TRBV29-1,TRBJ2-5,CSAQDTFQETQYF,TGCAGCGCCCAGGACACCTTCCAAGAGACCCAGTACTTC